A selection of T cell receptor beta chains follows, all from one sample in a study of blood T cell repertoires in COVID-19. Sequenced by immunoSEQ multiplex PCR; TCRdb stores in-frame clones only, minus some. The sample yields about 290,000 clones, 70% to 90% seen once. Sample: peripheral blood. These receptors all stem from a woman in her 30s with active or convalescent COVID-19. CDR3s include the opening cysteine and the closing phenylalanine or tryptophan. Fields, in order: J gene, clone size, V gene, D gene, CDR3 protein, CDR3 DNA. A D gene is named only where the DNA matches it firmly. Rows give clone size only sometimes, using once, few, many, or a class for an expanded clone.

>TRBJ1-2|-|TRBV7-8|TRBD1
CASSAQQGNYGYTF
TGTGCCAGCAGCGCTCAACAGGGGAACTATGGCTACACCTTC
>TRBJ2-7|-|TRBV2|TRBD1
CASSEGGGQGHHEQYF
TGTGCCAGCAGTGAAGGCGGAGGACAGGGTCACCACGAGCAGTACTTC
>TRBJ1-6|-|TRBV7-8|-
CASSFGQAGLSYNSPLHF
TGTGCCAGCAGCTTTGGTCAGGCCGGACTCTCCTATAATTCACCCCTCCACTTT
>TRBJ1-2|-|TRBV4-2|TRBD1
CASSQAWTGVNYGYTF
TGTGCCAGCAGCCAAGCCTGGACAGGGGTGAACTATGGCTACACCTTC
>TRBJ1-6|once|TRBV9|TRBD1
CASSGPGTGYSPLHF
TGTGCCAGCAGCGGCCCCGGGACAGGGTATTCACCCCTCCACTTT
>TRBJ1-1|-|TRBV7-2|-
CASSSTSTGLTEAFF
TGTGCCAGCAGCTCGACCTCCACAGGGCTCACTGAAGCTTTCTTT
>TRBJ2-3|-|TRBV9|TRBD2
CASSIGPGGDTQYF
TGTGCCAGCAGCATCGGCCCCGGGGGGGATACGCAGTATTTT
>TRBJ2-7|-|TRBV27|TRBD1
CASSLGSRGLYEQYF
TGTGCCAGCAGTTTAGGGTCCAGGGGGCTCTACGAGCAGTACTTC
>TRBJ1-2|few|TRBV5-6|-
CASSSYRAANYGYTF
TGTGCCAGCAGCAGTTACAGGGCTGCTAACTATGGCTACACCTTC
>TRBJ2-2|-|TRBV4-3|-
CASSPYEGGELFF
TGCGCCAGCAGCCCCTACGAGGGCGGGGAGCTGTTTTTT
>TRBJ1-1|-|TRBV6-5|-
CASSYSSWGAEAFF
TGTGCCAGCAGTTACTCGTCTTGGGGGGCTGAAGCTTTCTTT
>TRBJ2-3|once|TRBV19|TRBD1
CASSIIPGGLGDTQYF
TGTGCCAGTAGTATAATCCCAGGGGGCTTAGGAGATACGCAGTATTTT
>TRBJ1-1|few|TRBV5-1|-
CASSLTGFNTEAFF
TGCGCCAGCAGCTTAACAGGGTTTAACACTGAAGCTTTCTTT
>TRBJ1-2|-|TRBV6-5|-
CASTSPPPGIHGYTF
TGTGCCAGCACCTCTCCCCCCCCAGGGATCCATGGCTACACCTTC
>TRBJ1-5|few|TRBV7-2|TRBD1
CASSISGGTSQPQHF
TGTGCCAGCAGCATTTCAGGGGGCACCTCCCAGCCCCAGCATTTT
>TRBJ1-1|-|TRBV19|-
CASSASVAGTEAFF
TGTGCCAGTTCCGCCTCGGTAGCGGGCACTGAAGCTTTCTTT
>TRBJ2-3|-|TRBV7-3|-
CASSPEVAIMTDTQYF
TGTGCCAGCAGCCCCGAAGTAGCAATAATGACAGATACGCAGTATTTT
>TRBJ1-6|-|TRBV5-1|TRBD1
CASSLGQGNSPLHF
TGCGCCAGCAGCTTGGGACAGGGAAATTCACCCCTCCACTTT
>TRBJ1-2|-|TRBV10-2|-
CASNDPTRGYTF
TGCGCCAGCAACGACCCCACCAGGGGCTACACCTTC
>TRBJ1-2|once|TRBV7-3|TRBD1
CASSLKQGAGYRYGYTF
TGTGCCAGCAGCTTAAAGCAGGGGGCAGGGTATCGCTATGGCTACACCTTC
>TRBJ1-2|-|TRBV6-5|TRBD1
CASSRGQFDYGYTF
TGTGCCAGCAGTCGGGGACAGTTCGACTATGGCTACACCTTC
>TRBJ1-5|-|TRBV30|-
CAPSGGRAKKKDRPQHF
TGTGCCCCGAGCGGGGGGCGCGCGAAAAAAAAAGATCGGCCCCAGCATTTT
>TRBJ2-5|-|TRBV7-9|TRBD1
CASQQGVGQETQYF
TGTGCCAGCCAACAGGGGGTAGGCCAAGAGACCCAGTACTTC
>TRBJ2-7|-|TRBV19|-
CASRGGISYEQYF
TGTGCCAGTAGGGGGGGTATCTCCTACGAGCAGTACTTC
>TRBJ1-6|-|TRBV6-5|TRBD1
CASSFDRVGSPLHF
TGTGCCAGCAGTTTCGACAGGGTGGGTTCACCCCTCCACTTT
>TRBJ1-2|-|TRBV5-4|-
CASRSPGKDGYTF
TGTGCCAGCAGGAGCCCAGGGAAAGATGGCTACACCTTC
>TRBJ1-2|few|TRBV9|TRBD1
CASSNSRDRVHYGYTF
TGTGCCAGCAGCAATTCCCGGGACAGGGTACACTATGGCTACACCTTC
>TRBJ2-3|-|TRBV7-2|TRBD2
CASSPSGATDTQYF
TGTGCCAGCAGCCCGAGCGGGGCCACAGATACGCAGTATTTT
>TRBJ2-1|-|TRBV7-9|TRBD1
CASSWGQAKYNEQFF
TGTGCCAGCAGCTGGGGACAGGCAAAGTACAATGAGCAGTTCTTC
>TRBJ2-1|-|TRBV27|TRBD1
CASSLRAGGSGREQFF
TGTGCCAGCAGTTTAAGGGCAGGGGGCTCGGGGAGGGAGCAGTTCTTC
>TRBJ2-3|-|TRBV24-1|-
CATSSNTGYSSTDTQYF
TGTGCCACCAGCAGTAACACCGGGTACTCTAGCACAGATACGCAGTATTTT
>TRBJ2-5|-|TRBV12-3/TRBV12-4|-
CASSLGGLETQYF
TGTGCCAGCAGTTTAGGGGGACTGGAGACCCAGTACTTC
>TRBJ2-2|-|TRBV11-2|-
CASSSGTLNTGELFF
TGTGCCAGCAGTTCCGGGACACTGAACACCGGGGAGCTGTTTTTT
>TRBJ2-2|-|TRBV14|TRBD2
CASSQGLGGANTGELFF
TGTGCCAGCAGCCAAGGCCTGGGGGGGGCGAACACCGGGGAGCTGTTTTTT
>TRBJ2-7|-|TRBV5-1|TRBD1
CASSLAGQGTEQYF
TGCGCCAGCAGCTTGGCGGGACAGGGTACCGAGCAGTACTTC
>TRBJ2-3|once|TRBV7-2|-
CASSLVSGVADTQYF
TGTGCCAGCAGCTTAGTATCGGGGGTTGCAGATACGCAGTATTTT
>TRBJ1-1|-|TRBV28|-
CASKTGLRNTEAFF
TGTGCCAGCAAAACCGGACTGAGAAACACTGAAGCTTTCTTT
>TRBJ2-7|-|TRBV7-8|TRBD2
CASSLGTSGASSYEQYF
TGTGCCAGCAGCTTAGGGACTAGCGGGGCGAGCTCCTACGAGCAGTACTTC
>TRBJ2-1|-|TRBV7-9|TRBD1
CASSFRDSNNEQFF
TGTGCCAGCAGCTTCCGGGACAGCAACAATGAGCAGTTCTTC
>TRBJ1-4|-|TRBV29-1|-
CSAAGFNEKLFF
TGCAGCGCCGCGGGCTTCAATGAAAAACTGTTTTTT
>TRBJ2-7|once|TRBV7-2|-
CASSSPTGSHEQYF
TGTGCCAGCAGCTCCCCTACAGGGTCCCACGAGCAGTACTTC
>TRBJ2-7|-|TRBV5-4|TRBD1
CASSQGQGAAYEQYF
TGTGCCAGCAGCCAAGGACAGGGGGCCGCCTACGAGCAGTACTTC
>TRBJ1-1|-|TRBV7-9|-
CASSSWGQNTEAFF
TGTGCCAGCAGCTCCTGGGGGCAGAACACTGAAGCTTTCTTT
>TRBJ1-2|-|TRBV5-1|-
CASSREGDTYGYTF
TGCGCCAGTTCCCGGGAGGGGGACACCTATGGCTACACCTTC
>TRBJ2-5|-|TRBV7-3|TRBD1
CASSLAGGGETQYF
TGTGCCAGCAGCTTAGCAGGGGGCGGGGAGACCCAGTACTTC
>TRBJ1-1|-|TRBV18|-
CASARWPNTEAFF
TGTGCCAGCGCTAGGTGGCCGAACACTGAAGCTTTCTTT